A selection of T cell receptor beta chains follows, all from one sample in a study of blood T cells in healthy people across ages. TCRdb itself ran the 5' RACE reads through MiXCR, one entry per CDR3 protein. The sample lists under 750,000 distinct CDR3 sequences; 45% to 55% were seen once. The specimen sequenced was blood. These receptors were obtained from a man older than 75 in good health. The CDR3 runs from the conserved cysteine through the conserved F or W. A D gene is named only where the DNA matches it firmly. A row's size may be missing; if present it is once, few, many or a size class.

clone_size,v_call,d_call,j_call,cdr3_aa,cdr3_nt
.,TRBV2,TRBD1,TRBJ1-4,CASSGEGAGEKLFF,TGTGCCAGCAGCGGGGAGGGGGCAGGCGAAAAACTGTTTTTT
.,TRBV10-3,.,TRBJ2-4,CAISESSPSGAKNIQYF,TGTGCCATCAGTGAGTCGTCACCTTCTGGAGCCAAAAACATTCAGTACTTC
.,TRBV7-2,TRBD2,TRBJ2-5,CASSAPSGQETQYF,TGTGCCAGCAGCGCCCCTAGCGGGCAAGAGACCCAGTACTTC
.,TRBV2,.,TRBJ1-2,CASSLQDNYGYTF,TGTGCCAGCAGTCTCCAGGATAACTATGGCTACACCTTC
.,TRBV29-1,.,TRBJ2-5,CSAGTPSIEQYF,TGCAGCGCTGGGACTCCGTCGATAGAGCAGTACTTC
few,TRBV20-1,TRBD2,TRBJ2-5,CSARDTTSRETQYF,TGCAGTGCTAGAGATACGACTAGCAGAGAGACCCAGTACTTC
once,TRBV7-2,.,TRBJ1-3,CASSLVSESGNTIYF,TGTGCCAGCAGCTTAGTCTCAGAGTCGGGAAACACCATATATTTT
many,TRBV6-5,TRBD2,TRBJ2-5,CASSYIGGSETQYF,TGTGCCAGCAGTTACATCGGGGGGTCAGAGACCCAGTACTTC
.,TRBV30,.,TRBJ1-4,CAWNKGPSEKLFF,TGTGCCTGGAATAAGGGGCCCAGTGAAAAACTGTTTTTT
.,TRBV4-3,TRBD1,TRBJ2-7,CASSRYEGARPYEQYF,TGCGCCAGCAGCCGCTATGAGGGGGCAAGACCCTACGAGCAGTACTTC
few,TRBV12-3/TRBV12-4,TRBD2,TRBJ2-3,CASSLLAGFTDTQYF,TGTGCCAGCAGTTTACTAGCGGGGTTCACAGATACGCAGTATTTT
.,TRBV21-1,.,TRBJ2-5,CASSIDSGTGSGEQYF,TGTGCCAGCAGCATAGACTCCGGGACAGGGTCGGGTGAGCAGTACTTC
.,TRBV20-1,.,TRBJ1-1,CSANSLRGARTEAFF,TGCAGTGCTAACTCACTCAGAGGGGCGCGCACTGAAGCTTTCTTT
.,TRBV9,TRBD1,TRBJ1-2,CASSVGTADYGYTF,TGTGCCAGCAGCGTGGGGACAGCTGACTATGGCTACACCTTC
.,TRBV6-2/TRBV6-3,TRBD1,TRBJ1-2,CASRITGVHGYTF,TGTGCCAGCAGAATCACAGGGGTTCATGGCTACACCTTC
.,TRBV30,TRBD2,TRBJ2-7,CAWSTGGGGEQYF,TGTGCCTGGAGTACTGGCGGGGGAGGCGAGCAGTACTTC
.,TRBV9,TRBD1,TRBJ2-1,CASSSHGRTGGGEQFF,TGTGCCAGCAGCTCCCACGGACGAACAGGGGGCGGGGAGCAGTTCTTC
.,TRBV6-5,.,TRBJ1-2,CASSYSDSGRGGYTF,TGTGCCAGCAGTTACTCCGACAGTGGTCGGGGTGGCTACACCTTC
many,TRBV6-1,TRBD2,TRBJ2-1,CASRPPTAGTSGSWIRYNEQFF,TGTGCCAGCAGGCCTCCCACCGCCGGGACTAGCGGGAGTTGGATTAGGTACAATGAGCAGTTCTTC
.,TRBV3-1,TRBD1,TRBJ2-5,CASSPVPGQKYNEQYF,TGTGCCAGCAGCCCCGTCCCGGGACAGAAATACAATGAGCAGTACTTC
many,TRBV27,.,TRBJ2-7,CASSLNAHFGSYEQYF,TGTGCCAGCAGTTTAAATGCGCACTTTGGGTCCTACGAGCAGTACTTC
.,TRBV6-5,.,TRBJ1-1,CASSRRGGTEAFF,TGTGCCAGCAGTCGGAGGGGGGGAACTGAAGCTTTCTTT
.,TRBV7-9,.,TRBJ1-6,CASSLAQGVGTPLHF,TGTGCCAGCAGCTTAGCCCAGGGCGTAGGGACACCCCTCCACTTT
few,TRBV27,.,TRBJ2-7,CASRKTSIDYEQYF,TGTGCCAGCAGGAAGACTAGTATTGACTACGAGCAGTACTTC
few,TRBV9,TRBD1,TRBJ1-2,CASSPDPGTGSHGYTF,TGTGCCAGCAGCCCGGACCCTGGGACAGGGTCGCACGGCTACACCTTC
.,TRBV20-1,.,TRBJ2-3,CSARDFSSGIGTDTQYF,TGCAGTGCTAGAGACTTTAGCAGTGGGATTGGGACAGATACGCAGTATTTT
many,TRBV6-5,.,TRBJ2-5,CASRRSLQETQYF,TGTGCCAGCCGGCGCAGCTTACAAGAGACCCAGTACTTC
.,TRBV24-1,.,TRBJ2-5,CATSQDIQETQYF,TGTGCCACCAGCCAGGACATTCAAGAGACCCAGTACTTC
.,TRBV20-1,.,TRBJ1-2,CSALGGRGYTF,TGCAGTGCTCTGGGTGGTAGGGGCTACACCTTC
.,TRBV7-9,.,TRBJ2-5,CASSLGVGEVETQYF,TGTGCCAGCAGCTTAGGGGTCGGAGAAGTCGAGACCCAGTACTTC
once,TRBV7-2,TRBD1,TRBJ2-5,CASSQEPGQMETQYF,TGTGCCAGCAGCCAGGAACCGGGACAGATGGAGACCCAGTACTTC
few,TRBV12-3/TRBV12-4,.,TRBJ1-2,CASSLDGGHYNYGYTF,TGTGCCAGCAGCCTCGATGGGGGACATTATAACTATGGCTACACCTTC
.,TRBV20-1,TRBD1,TRBJ2-7,CSAPIGQGYSEQYF,TGCAGTGCCCCCATCGGACAGGGTTATTCCGAGCAGTACTTC
.,TRBV20-1,TRBD1,TRBJ1-1,CSSKTGPSNEAFF,TGCAGTTCAAAGACAGGGCCTTCGAATGAAGCTTTCTTT
.,TRBV2,.,TRBJ2-2,CASRPAGVTGELFF,TGTGCCAGCAGGCCCGCAGGGGTCACCGGGGAGCTGTTTTTT
.,TRBV6-5,TRBD2,TRBJ2-5,CASSYSGLALETQYF,TGTGCCAGCAGTTACTCTGGACTAGCCCTAGAGACCCAGTACTTC
.,TRBV7-3,TRBD1,TRBJ2-1,CASSLPQGVVTYNEQFF,TGTGCCAGCAGCTTACCACAGGGGGTGGTGACCTACAATGAGCAGTTCTTC
.,TRBV2,TRBD1,TRBJ2-1,CASAGQGERYNEQFF,TGTGCCAGCGCAGGACAGGGGGAAAGATACAATGAGCAGTTCTTC
many,TRBV6-6,TRBD2,TRBJ2-5,CASSSGVGIETQYF,TGTGCCAGCAGCAGCGGGGTTGGGATAGAGACCCAGTACTTC
many,TRBV20-1,TRBD2,TRBJ2-3,CSTGTSGIVGTDTQYF,TGCAGTACCGGGACTAGCGGGATTGTAGGCACAGATACGCAGTATTTT
.,TRBV12-3/TRBV12-4,TRBD1,TRBJ1-5,CASRGQGGPWGNQPQHF,TGTGCCAGCAGGGGACAGGGGGGACCCTGGGGCAATCAGCCCCAGCATTTT
few,TRBV7-9,TRBD1,TRBJ2-5,CASSAWTGAQETQYF,TGTGCCAGCAGCGCCTGGACAGGGGCCCAAGAGACCCAGTACTTC
.,TRBV24-1,.,TRBJ2-3,CATSDPDPIDTSTDTQYF,TGTGCCACCAGCGACCCAGACCCAATAGACACTAGCACAGATACGCAGTATTTT
.,TRBV7-9,TRBD1,TRBJ2-1,CASSRTGNNYEQFF,TGTGCCAGCAGCCGGACAGGAAATAACTATGAGCAGTTCTTC
.,TRBV7-2,TRBD2,TRBJ2-3,CASSRLAGGPTDTQYF,TGTGCCAGCAGCCGACTAGCGGGAGGGCCTACAGATACGCAGTATTTT
once,TRBV28,TRBD1,TRBJ2-1,CASRRGDRGSYNEQFF,TGTGCCAGCAGGAGGGGTGACAGGGGGAGCTACAATGAGCAGTTCTTC
.,TRBV6-1,.,TRBJ1-6,CASSERLNSPLHF,TGTGCCAGCAGTGAGCGCCTTAATTCACCCCTCCACTTT
few,TRBV24-1,TRBD1,TRBJ1-5,CATSDEKGQGANQPQHF,TGTGCCACCAGTGACGAAAAGGGACAGGGGGCCAATCAGCCCCAGCATTTT
many,TRBV4-2,.,TRBJ1-2,CASSLNSGSTDYGYTF,TGTGCCAGCAGCCTAAATTCCGGTTCTACCGATTATGGCTACACCTTC
.,TRBV29-1,.,TRBJ2-1,CSVERAGPVYNEQFF,TGCAGCGTTGAACGTGCAGGGCCGGTATACAATGAGCAGTTCTTC
.,TRBV24-1,TRBD1,TRBJ2-2,CATSDGTGGANTGELFF,TGTGCCACCAGTGATGGGACAGGGGGCGCGAACACCGGGGAGCTGTTTTTT
few,TRBV7-2,.,TRBJ2-1,CASSLYMGGEQFF,TGTGCCAGCAGCTTATATATGGGTGGTGAGCAGTTCTTC
.,TRBV7-2,TRBD1,TRBJ1-3,CASGYYRDSGNTIYF,TGTGCCAGCGGCTATTACCGGGACAGTGGAAACACCATATATTTT